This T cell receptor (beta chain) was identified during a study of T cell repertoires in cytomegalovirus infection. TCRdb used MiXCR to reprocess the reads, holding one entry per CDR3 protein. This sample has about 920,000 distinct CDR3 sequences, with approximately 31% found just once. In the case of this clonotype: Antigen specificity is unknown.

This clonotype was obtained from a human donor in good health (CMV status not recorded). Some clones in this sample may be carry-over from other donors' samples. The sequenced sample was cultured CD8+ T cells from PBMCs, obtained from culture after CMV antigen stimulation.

CDR3 bases: TGTGCCAGCAGCTTCGCCGGGACAGGACGCTACGAGCAGTACGTC. Its translation: CASSFAGTGRYEQYV. The genes are TRBV7-9 and TRBJ2-7, with 8 bases fitting TRBD1. The V and J ends lost 3 bases and 3 bases, in that order; junction bases with no gene match: 7. Germline loops: CDR1 SEHNR, CDR2 FQNEAQ (reference sequence). The CDR3 runs 15 residues.